The 20 T cell receptor beta chains given below trace back to one sample, sequenced in a study of metastatic and nonmetastatic thyroid tumors. TCRdb re-called clones from the PCR reads using MiXCR. This table has about 2,900 clones, less than 45% appearing once. Nobody among the patients had been given any treatment before thyroid surgery. Sequenced: tumor tissue. Source of these receptors: a female donor with papillary thyroid cancer or a benign thyroid nodule (not recorded which). Some clones in this sample may be carry-over from other donors' samples.

Concerning this clone itself: This may be a read error: a much more frequent sequence differs by one nucleotide. The chain recombines TRBV12-3 or TRBV12-4 with TRBJ1-2; TRBD1 matches 10 bases. This CDR3 is built from 16 residues. CDR3 sequence: CASSTTGGAGFYCYTF. CDR3 sequence (DNA): TGTGCCAGCAGTACGACAGGGGGCGCTGGATTCTATTGCTACACCTTC.

The chain is built from TRBV20-1 and TRBJ1-2; D possibly corresponds to TRBD1 (6 bases). The CDR3 has 11 amino acids. Trimming removed 5 bases from V and 7 bases from J, with 11 bases in between. Per the germline V gene, CDR1 is DFQATT and CDR2 is SNEGSKA (reference sequence). The CDR3: CSAHDRSGYTF. CDR3 DNA sequence: TGCAGTGCTCATGACAGGAGTGGCTACACCTTC.

This clone showed up just a few times. The rearrangement uses TRBV27 and TRBJ2-3; D is undetermined. Trimming cost V 3 bases and J 1 base, with 11 bases left between them. CDR1 MNHEY and CDR2 SMNVEV come from the germline V gene (reference sequence). The length of the CDR3 is 15 residues. The chain's CDR3 is CASSFRVAGTDTQYF. DNA for the CDR3: TGTGCCAGCAGTTTCCGGGTGGCGGGCACAGATACGCAGTATTTT.

This clone has only one observation. The chain is built from TRBV7-2 and TRBJ2-2; D gene ambiguous. V was cut by 1 base and J by 1 base, with 4 bases left in between. CDR3 length: 14 amino acids. Looked up from germline, CDR1 is SGHTA and CDR2 is FQGNSA. The CDR3 reads CASSLEGNTGELFF. CDR3 bases: TGTGCCAGCAGCTTAGAAGGGAACACCGGGGAGCTGTTTTTT.

The CDR3 coding sequence is TGTGCCACCAGTGATTTAGGGCCGGACAGGGTCTATGGCTACACCTTC. Translating it yields CATSDLGPDRVYGYTF. The V call is TRBV24-1, the J call TRBJ1-2; 8 bases align to TRBD1. The V and J ends lost 1 base and 4 bases, in that order; junction bases with no gene match: 7. CDR1 and CDR2 (germline): KGHDR, SFDVKD. CDR3 size: 16 residues.

V and J are TRBV5-1 and TRBJ2-7, with D perhaps matching TRBD1 or TRBD2 (5 bases each). The CDR3 length is 15 residues. Per germline, CDR1 SGHRS and CDR2 YFSETQ. With 2 bases removed from V and 7 bases from J, the gap between germline ends came to 19 bases. Written as DNA, the CDR3 is TGCGCCAGCAGCTTCCGAGTGGGGGAAGAATCGGAGCAGTACTTC. Protein product: CASSFRVGEESEQYF.

This chain connects TRBV5-4 to TRBJ1-1; no reliable D call. Germline V CDR1 and CDR2: SGHNT, YYREEE (reference sequence). The germline V and J ends were trimmed by 4 bases and 4 bases, with 11 bases remaining between them. The CDR3 totals 13 residues. As DNA, the CDR3 is TGTGCCAGCAGCCCCGTCCTGGGCACTGAAGCTTTCTTT. This sequence encodes CASSPVLGTEAFF.

This clone was counted only a few times. One junction end disagrees with the germline gene, perhaps due to a read error. The CDR3 is CSSSESMGDQYF. The CDR3 DNA sequence: TGTTCCAGTAGTGAATCCATGGGCGATCAGTACTTC. V gene TRBV19 combines with J gene TRBJ2-7; no clear D. This CDR3 spans 12 amino acids. Germline CDR1 and CDR2: LNHDA and SQIVND (reference sequence). The complete variable domain, with remaining parts taken from reference TRBV19 and TRBJ2-7, reads DGGITQSPKYLFRKEGQNVTLSCEQNLNHDAMYWYRQDPGQGLRLIYYSQIVNDFQKGDIAEGYSVSREKKESFPLTVTSAQKNPTAFYLCSSSESMGDQYFGPGTRLTVT.

This CDR3 reads CASSAPQEIDSNQPQHF. The CDR3 DNA is TGTGCCAGCAGTGCCCCCCAGGAGATCGATAGCAATCAGCCCCAGCATTTT. The V gene is TRBV2, the J gene TRBJ1-5; no definite D call. Germline CDR1 is SNHLY and CDR2 is FYNNEI. This CDR3 region has 17 residues. V was trimmed by 4 bases and J by 0 bases, leaving 16 bases between them.

Here the CDR3 DNA reads TGCAGTGCTAGAGATCTCGGGAGCGGGTCCTACGAGCAGTACTTC. Protein product: CSARDLGSGSYEQYF. This chain uses TRBV20-1 with TRBJ2-7, with D perhaps matching TRBD2 (6 bases). The CDR3 loop spans 15 amino acids. V lost 0 bases to trimming and J lost 1 base, with 13 bases between them. Germline V gene lookup returns CDR1 DFQATT and CDR2 SNEGSKA (reference sequence).

On this clone itself: The germline gene is not matched at one end of the junction; a read error may be the cause. This chain uses TRBV7-9 with TRBJ1-1; D uncertain. Germline CDR1 reads SEHNR; CDR2 reads FQNEAQ (reference sequence). CDR3 size: 15 residues. CDR3 DNA: TGTGCCAGCAGCTTAGCGTCGTGGAAGAACACTGAAGCTCTCTTT. This encodes CASSLASWKNTEALF.

This clone is labeled as large. This sequence joins TRBV2 and TRBJ2-5; 7 positions agree with TRBD1. The ends lost 6 bases at V and 3 bases at J; junction bases unmatched: 4. The CDR3 consists of 13 residues. Germline CDR1 SNHLY, CDR2 FYNNEI. Written as DNA, the CDR3 is TGTGCCAGCAGAAAGGGGGCCGAAGAGACCCAGTACTTC. This encodes CASRKGAEETQYF.

The chain couples TRBV20-1 to TRBJ1-5; 8 bases map to TRBD1. The trim removed 3 bases at V and 3 bases at J, leaving 4 bases unmatched. CDR3 length equals 14 residues. The germline V gene has CDR1 DFQATT and CDR2 SNEGSKA (reference sequence). CDR3 loop: CSARRTGYNQPQHF. The CDR3 DNA follows: TGCAGTGCTAGGAGGACAGGGTACAATCAGCCCCAGCATTTT.

This clone is judged large. The rearrangement joins TRBV20-1 to TRBJ1-1, with D hard to call. The CDR3 is 12 amino acids. Germline CDR1 is DFQATT and CDR2 is SNEGSKA (reference sequence). V was pared by 4 bases and J by 3 bases, with 9 bases between. CDR3 amino acids: CSAKDGDTEAFF. The CDR3 nucleotides read TGCAGTGCTAAAGACGGGGACACTGAAGCTTTCTTT.

This clone qualifies as medium-sized. J is TRBJ1-2 and V is TRBV14; D unresolved. There are 13 residues in the CDR3. Germline assignment: CDR1 SGHDN and CDR2 FVKESK. The ends were cut back, 1 base at V and 5 bases at J, with 8 bases in the middle. CDR3 DNA: TGTGCCAGCAGCCAAGTACGGGATTATGGCTACACCTTC. This codes for CASSQVRDYGYTF.

V usage is TRBV20-1 and J usage is TRBJ2-7, with TRBD2 as a possible D gene (6 bases). Germline CDR1 reads DFQATT; CDR2 reads SNEGSKA (reference sequence). The CDR3 loop spans 14 amino acids. The V end was cut by 3 bases, the J end by 2 bases, with 14 bases between. Written as DNA, the CDR3 is TGCAGTGCTAGTGCGGGATCCGGCGCCTACGAGCAGTACTTC. Residues: CSASAGSGAYEQYF.

The chain carries TRBV2 and TRBJ2-5; D ambiguous. Germline V gives CDR1 SNHLY, CDR2 FYNNEI. With 7 bases removed from V and 1 base from J, the gap between germline ends came to 4 bases. The CDR3 is 11 residues long. DNA of the CDR3: TGTGCCAGCACCCTCCAAGAGACCCAGTACTTC. Residues: CASTLQETQYF.

The chain recombines TRBV9 with TRBJ1-2, with 9 bases that match TRBD1. The V gene end was trimmed by 0 bases and the J gene end by 6 bases; junction bases not matched to a gene: 9. In germline, CDR1 is SGDLS, CDR2 YYNGEE. The CDR3 totals 16 residues. Here the CDR3 reads CASSVEVGQGYNGYTF. The CDR3 DNA reads TGTGCCAGCAGCGTAGAGGTGGGACAGGGTTATAATGGCTACACCTTC.

The J gene is TRBJ2-1, the V gene TRBV12-3 or TRBV12-4, with unresolved D. The CDR3 is 12 amino acids. Deletions cut 6 bases from V and 5 bases from J, with 8 bases between. CDR3 sequence reads: CASSRADNEQFF. The CDR3 bases are TGTGCCAGCAGCCGCGCCGACAATGAGCAGTTCTTC.

This clone was counted only a few times. This chain joins TRBV11-3 and TRBJ2-2, with D perhaps given as TRBD1 or TRBD2 (5 bases each). The germline V and J ends were trimmed by 6 bases and 2 bases, with 10 bases remaining between them. CDR1 SGHNT and CDR2 YENEEA come from the germline V gene. The CDR3 is 14 amino acids. Here the CDR3 DNA reads TGTGCCAGCAGACGGGACGTCAACACCGGGGAGCTGTTTTTT. Amino acid sequence: CASRRDVNTGELFF.